These 19 T cell receptor beta chains were all obtained from the same sample, sequenced in a study of shared clonotypes between healthy human individuals. Profiling relied on immunoSEQ multiplex PCR, and the TCRdb table lists in-frame clones only, not all of them. The table includes 950,000 to 1,100,000 clones, roughly 80% detected once. Sequencing was performed on memory CD4+ T cells sorted from blood. Subset defined: CD45RA-negative fraction. These TCRs come from a man younger than 35 in good health.

This clone was observed many times. The chain has TRBV10-3 and TRBJ2-5; 8 bases are shared with TRBD2. The V gene's germline CDR1 is ENHRY and CDR2 SYGVKD. The CDR3 totals 19 residues. Trimming at V came to 3 bases and at J to 1 base, leaving 16 bases not matched to a gene. The chain's CDR3 is CAISDPKPGGRGPQETQYF. In nucleotides, the CDR3 is TGTGCCATCAGTGACCCTAAGCCGGGGGGGCGGGGACCCCAAGAGACCCAGTACTTC.

The chain couples TRBV2 to TRBJ1-1; TRBD1 matches at 7 bases. Unmatched junction bases numbered 7, after V lost 6 bases and J lost 6 bases. Germline V gene data show CDR1 as SNHLY and CDR2 as FYNNEI. CDR3 length: 13 residues. CDR3 in amino acids: CASSQQGSAEAFF. The DNA for the CDR3 is TGTGCCAGCAGCCAACAGGGGTCTGCTGAAGCTTTCTTT.

On this clone: The same CDR3 can be traced to other DNA sequences in this sample. This chain joins TRBV18 and TRBJ2-6; D is uncertain. The germline CDR1 and CDR2 sequences are KGHSH and LQKENI. The CDR3 length is 14 residues. The V end was cut by 0 bases, the J end by 0 bases, with 0 bases between. The CDR3 loop reads CASSPPSGANVLTF. In nucleotides, the CDR3 is TGTGCCAGCTCACCACCCTCTGGGGCCAACGTCCTGACTTTC.

The chain recombines TRBV5-1 with TRBJ2-5; 9 positions agree with TRBD1. V was clipped by 2 bases and J by 5 bases; unmatched bases: 4. Germline assignment: CDR1 SGHRS and CDR2 YFSETQ. The CDR3 is made up of 14 amino acids. CDR3 coding DNA: TGCGCCAGCAGCTTCACAGGGGGCGGGGAGACCCAGTACTTC. This encodes CASSFTGGGETQYF.

This clone was seen more than once but under ten times. J is TRBJ2-3 and V is TRBV7-2; D may be TRBD2 (6 bases). Germline V CDR1 and CDR2: SGHTA, FQGNSA. The CDR3 is made up of 17 amino acids. The V and J ends lost 1 base and 0 bases respectively, with 14 bases between them. The CDR3 DNA reads TGTGCCAGCAGCTTAGAGACTAGGGAACCTAGCACAGATACGCAGTATTTT. Its protein is CASSLETREPSTDTQYF. The whole variable domain, remainder taken from reference TRBV7-2 and TRBJ2-3, is GAGVSQSPSNKVTEKGKDVELRCDPISGHTALYWYRQSLGQGLEFLIYFQGNSAPDKSGLPSDRFSAERTGGSVSTLTIQRTQQEDSAVYLCASSLETREPSTDTQYFGPGTRLTVL.

The rearrangement uses TRBV19 and TRBJ1-6, with 9 bases aligning to TRBD1. Germline V lookup: CDR1 LNHDA, CDR2 SQIVND (reference sequence). The length of the CDR3 is 17 residues. V gave up 7 bases and J gave up 0 bases; unmatched junction bases: 7. The CDR3 is CASTRGTGSSYNSPLHF. The CDR3 DNA follows: TGTGCCAGTACCCGGGGGACAGGGAGCTCCTATAATTCACCCCTCCACTTT. Complete variable domain (other parts from reference TRBV19 and TRBJ1-6): DGGITQSPKYLFRKEGQNVTLSCEQNLNHDAMYWYRQDPGQGLRLIYYSQIVNDFQKGDIAEGYSVSREKKESFPLTVTSAQKNPTAFYLCASTRGTGSSYNSPLHFGNGTRLTVT.

The chain combines TRBV4-1 with TRBJ2-1, with TRBD2 identical over 9 bases. Trimming removed 1 base from V and 8 bases from J; junction bases left unmatched: 3. The germline V gene encodes CDR1 MGHRA and CDR2 YSYEKL. The CDR3 is 14 amino acids. The CDR3 DNA reads TGCGCCAGCAGCCAAGGCGGGGGGGCCGATGAGCAGTTCTTC. This translates into CASSQGGGADEQFF.

V and J are TRBV20-1 and TRBJ2-1, with D unclear. With 3 bases removed from V and 9 bases from J, the gap between germline ends came to 9 bases. The CDR3 is made up of 11 amino acids. Looked up from germline, CDR1 is DFQATT and CDR2 is SNEGSKA (reference sequence). The DNA of the CDR3 is TGCAGTGCTAGTAAGGACCTTGAGCAGTTCTTC. This gives the protein CSASKDLEQFF.

This chain links TRBV4-1 with TRBJ1-2; 7 positions match TRBD1. CDR1 is MGHRA, CDR2 YSYEKL, per germline. The CDR3 is 14 residues long. Trimming at V came to 4 bases and at J to 8 bases, leaving 10 bases not matched to a gene. This chain's CDR3 is CASSPSEGARGYTF. The CDR3 DNA sequence: TGCGCCAGCAGCCCGAGCGAGGGGGCCAGGGGCTACACCTTC.

This clone was picked up a small number of times. The V gene is TRBV29-1, the J gene TRBJ1-5; TRBD1 matches 10 bases. Germline V gives CDR1 SQVTM, CDR2 ANQGSEA. V trimming: 6 bases; J trimming: 7 bases; junction bases outside the gene matches: 9. This CDR3 is built from 14 residues. The CDR3 here is CSVVGTGVGQPQHF. CDR3 nucleotides: TGCAGCGTAGTAGGGACAGGGGTAGGGCAGCCCCAGCATTTT.

The CDR3 sequence is CASRGQGQPQHF. The DNA for the CDR3 is TGTGCCAGCAGGGGGCAGGGCCAGCCCCAGCATTTT. This chain connects TRBV2 to TRBJ1-5; tentatively, D is TRBD1 (5 bases). Trimming shortened V by 6 bases and J by 7 bases, and 10 bases separated the two germline ends. CDR1 and CDR2 (germline): SNHLY, FYNNEI. There are 12 residues in the CDR3. The full variable domain, rest sourced from reference TRBV2 and TRBJ1-5, is EPEVTQTPSHQVTQMGQEVILRCVPISNHLYFYWYRQILGQKVEFLVSFYNNEISEKSEIFDDQFSVERPDGSNFTLKIRSTKLEDSAMYFCASRGQGQPQHFGDGTRLSIL.

V gene TRBV5-4 combines with J gene TRBJ2-7, with D hard to call. CDR1 is SGHNT, CDR2 YYREEE, per germline (reference sequence). This CDR3 region has 11 residues. The V and J ends lost 4 bases and 11 bases respectively, with 13 bases between them. Here the CDR3 DNA reads TGTGCCAGCAGCCATTCGAGTAGGGAGTACTTC. Translated, it gives CASSHSSREYF.

This clone was detected only a few times. Written as DNA, the CDR3 is TGTGCCAGCAGTTATCGGGGGACAGATCGCGATGAGCAGTTCTTC. It encodes CASSYRGTDRDEQFF. The genes are TRBV6-5 and TRBJ2-1, with a tentative D call TRBD1 (7 bases). The germline CDR1 and CDR2 sequences are MNHEY and SVGAGI. Trimming took 3 bases from V and 8 from J, leaving 17 bases between them. The CDR3 runs 15 residues.

As regards this clone: With a much larger clone just one base away, this may be a read error. The chain uses TRBV13 and TRBJ2-7; no definite D call. Germline assignment: CDR1 PRHDT and CDR2 FYEKMQ (reference sequence). The CDR3 has 12 residues. V was shortened by 0 bases and J by 4 bases, with 4 bases between the two germline ends. The CDR3 spells CASSLGGYEQYF. DNA for the CDR3: TGTGCCAGCAGCTTAGGGGGGTACGAGCAGTACTTC. The whole variable domain, remainder taken from reference TRBV13 and TRBJ2-7, is AAGVIQSPRHLIKEKRETATLKCYPIPRHDTVYWYQQGPGQDPQFLISFYEKMQSDKGSIPDRFSAQQFSDYHSELNMSSLELGDSALYFCASSLGGYEQYFGPGTRLTVT.

For this clone: Other nucleotide sequences in the sample specify the same CDR3. DNA for the CDR3: TGTGCCAGCAGTTTAGGCTGGGACTCCTACAATGAGCAGTTCTTC. It encodes CASSLGWDSYNEQFF. V usage is TRBV27 and J usage is TRBJ2-1; D is undetermined. The germline V gene encodes CDR1 MNHEY and CDR2 SMNVEV (reference sequence). CDR3 length equals 15 residues. V dropped 2 bases and J dropped 0 bases, with 8 bases sitting between them.

V gene TRBV2 combines with J gene TRBJ1-6; TRBD1 might be the D (5 bases). CDR1 is SNHLY, CDR2 FYNNEI, per germline. The CDR3 has 14 amino acids. Between the trimmed V and J ends, which lost 8 bases and 9 bases, there was a span of 17 bases. The CDR3 is CASPGGGLGSPLHF. DNA for the CDR3: TGTGCCAGCCCCGGTGGGGGGTTAGGTTCACCCCTCCACTTT. Filled out from reference TRBV2 and TRBJ1-6, the complete variable domain reads EPEVTQTPSHQVTQMGQEVILRCVPISNHLYFYWYRQILGQKVEFLVSFYNNEISEKSEIFDDQFSVERPDGSNFTLKIRSTKLEDSAMYFCASPGGGLGSPLHFGNGTRLTVT.

This sequence joins TRBV2 and TRBJ1-6; TRBD1 is a possible D gene (6 bases). V lost 2 bases to trimming and J lost 8 bases, with 10 bases between them. Per the germline V gene, CDR1 is SNHLY and CDR2 is FYNNEI. The CDR3 runs to 14 residues. CDR3 coding DNA: TGTGCCAGCAGTGAATGGACAGAAGATTCACCCCTCCACTTT. This sequence encodes CASSEWTEDSPLHF.

The chain employs TRBV4-1 and TRBJ2-7; perhaps TRBD2 as D (6 bases). The CDR3 has 16 amino acids. V was cut by 2 bases and J by 2 bases, with 16 bases left in between. Germline V lookup: CDR1 MGHRA, CDR2 YSYEKL. CDR3 nucleotides: TGCGCCAGCAGCCAATCGACAGTCGGGGGTACCTACGAGCAGTACTTC. Translating it yields CASSQSTVGGTYEQYF.

This rearrangement joins TRBV29-1 to TRBJ2-1; TRBD2 agrees at 7 bases. J lost 2 bases, V lost 5 bases, and 3 bases had no gene match. This CDR3 comprises 13 residues. Germline V CDR1 and CDR2: SQVTM, ANQGSEA. As DNA, the CDR3 is TGCAGCGTTTCTGCGGGAGCCTACAATGAGCAGTTCTTC. Its protein is CSVSAGAYNEQFF.